This T cell receptor beta chain appears in the sequencing data of a study of CD8 T cells in Susac syndrome. From blood CD8+ and CD4+ T cells, TCR beta sequences were generated. Controls matched for sex and age were healthy donors. This clonotype was counted a single time. Trimming left V 0 bases short and J 4 bases short, with 13 bases between. This CDR3 is built from 15 residues. Germline V gene data show CDR1 as SGHRS and CDR2 as YFSETQ. It was with random hexamers that about 0.45 to 1 ug RNA was reverse transcribed. Amplification of the TCR beta CDR3 was carried out by immunoSEQ multiplex PCR, which spanned a total of 54 Vbeta and 13 Jbeta segments. TCRdb re-called the immunoSEQ multiplex PCR reads through MiXCR, storing one row per CDR3 protein. The sample has 150,000 to 200,000 distinct CDR3 sequences; under 95% are singletons.

The TCR comes from a human donor in good health. This sequence joins TRBV5-1 and TRBJ1-2, with D possibly matching TRBD1 (5 bases). Sequencing used CD4+ T cells from PBMCs. The CDR3 reads CASSLEQGVRYGYTF. The CDR3 DNA follows: TGCGCCAGCAGCTTGGAGCAGGGCGTACGCTATGGCTACACCTTC.